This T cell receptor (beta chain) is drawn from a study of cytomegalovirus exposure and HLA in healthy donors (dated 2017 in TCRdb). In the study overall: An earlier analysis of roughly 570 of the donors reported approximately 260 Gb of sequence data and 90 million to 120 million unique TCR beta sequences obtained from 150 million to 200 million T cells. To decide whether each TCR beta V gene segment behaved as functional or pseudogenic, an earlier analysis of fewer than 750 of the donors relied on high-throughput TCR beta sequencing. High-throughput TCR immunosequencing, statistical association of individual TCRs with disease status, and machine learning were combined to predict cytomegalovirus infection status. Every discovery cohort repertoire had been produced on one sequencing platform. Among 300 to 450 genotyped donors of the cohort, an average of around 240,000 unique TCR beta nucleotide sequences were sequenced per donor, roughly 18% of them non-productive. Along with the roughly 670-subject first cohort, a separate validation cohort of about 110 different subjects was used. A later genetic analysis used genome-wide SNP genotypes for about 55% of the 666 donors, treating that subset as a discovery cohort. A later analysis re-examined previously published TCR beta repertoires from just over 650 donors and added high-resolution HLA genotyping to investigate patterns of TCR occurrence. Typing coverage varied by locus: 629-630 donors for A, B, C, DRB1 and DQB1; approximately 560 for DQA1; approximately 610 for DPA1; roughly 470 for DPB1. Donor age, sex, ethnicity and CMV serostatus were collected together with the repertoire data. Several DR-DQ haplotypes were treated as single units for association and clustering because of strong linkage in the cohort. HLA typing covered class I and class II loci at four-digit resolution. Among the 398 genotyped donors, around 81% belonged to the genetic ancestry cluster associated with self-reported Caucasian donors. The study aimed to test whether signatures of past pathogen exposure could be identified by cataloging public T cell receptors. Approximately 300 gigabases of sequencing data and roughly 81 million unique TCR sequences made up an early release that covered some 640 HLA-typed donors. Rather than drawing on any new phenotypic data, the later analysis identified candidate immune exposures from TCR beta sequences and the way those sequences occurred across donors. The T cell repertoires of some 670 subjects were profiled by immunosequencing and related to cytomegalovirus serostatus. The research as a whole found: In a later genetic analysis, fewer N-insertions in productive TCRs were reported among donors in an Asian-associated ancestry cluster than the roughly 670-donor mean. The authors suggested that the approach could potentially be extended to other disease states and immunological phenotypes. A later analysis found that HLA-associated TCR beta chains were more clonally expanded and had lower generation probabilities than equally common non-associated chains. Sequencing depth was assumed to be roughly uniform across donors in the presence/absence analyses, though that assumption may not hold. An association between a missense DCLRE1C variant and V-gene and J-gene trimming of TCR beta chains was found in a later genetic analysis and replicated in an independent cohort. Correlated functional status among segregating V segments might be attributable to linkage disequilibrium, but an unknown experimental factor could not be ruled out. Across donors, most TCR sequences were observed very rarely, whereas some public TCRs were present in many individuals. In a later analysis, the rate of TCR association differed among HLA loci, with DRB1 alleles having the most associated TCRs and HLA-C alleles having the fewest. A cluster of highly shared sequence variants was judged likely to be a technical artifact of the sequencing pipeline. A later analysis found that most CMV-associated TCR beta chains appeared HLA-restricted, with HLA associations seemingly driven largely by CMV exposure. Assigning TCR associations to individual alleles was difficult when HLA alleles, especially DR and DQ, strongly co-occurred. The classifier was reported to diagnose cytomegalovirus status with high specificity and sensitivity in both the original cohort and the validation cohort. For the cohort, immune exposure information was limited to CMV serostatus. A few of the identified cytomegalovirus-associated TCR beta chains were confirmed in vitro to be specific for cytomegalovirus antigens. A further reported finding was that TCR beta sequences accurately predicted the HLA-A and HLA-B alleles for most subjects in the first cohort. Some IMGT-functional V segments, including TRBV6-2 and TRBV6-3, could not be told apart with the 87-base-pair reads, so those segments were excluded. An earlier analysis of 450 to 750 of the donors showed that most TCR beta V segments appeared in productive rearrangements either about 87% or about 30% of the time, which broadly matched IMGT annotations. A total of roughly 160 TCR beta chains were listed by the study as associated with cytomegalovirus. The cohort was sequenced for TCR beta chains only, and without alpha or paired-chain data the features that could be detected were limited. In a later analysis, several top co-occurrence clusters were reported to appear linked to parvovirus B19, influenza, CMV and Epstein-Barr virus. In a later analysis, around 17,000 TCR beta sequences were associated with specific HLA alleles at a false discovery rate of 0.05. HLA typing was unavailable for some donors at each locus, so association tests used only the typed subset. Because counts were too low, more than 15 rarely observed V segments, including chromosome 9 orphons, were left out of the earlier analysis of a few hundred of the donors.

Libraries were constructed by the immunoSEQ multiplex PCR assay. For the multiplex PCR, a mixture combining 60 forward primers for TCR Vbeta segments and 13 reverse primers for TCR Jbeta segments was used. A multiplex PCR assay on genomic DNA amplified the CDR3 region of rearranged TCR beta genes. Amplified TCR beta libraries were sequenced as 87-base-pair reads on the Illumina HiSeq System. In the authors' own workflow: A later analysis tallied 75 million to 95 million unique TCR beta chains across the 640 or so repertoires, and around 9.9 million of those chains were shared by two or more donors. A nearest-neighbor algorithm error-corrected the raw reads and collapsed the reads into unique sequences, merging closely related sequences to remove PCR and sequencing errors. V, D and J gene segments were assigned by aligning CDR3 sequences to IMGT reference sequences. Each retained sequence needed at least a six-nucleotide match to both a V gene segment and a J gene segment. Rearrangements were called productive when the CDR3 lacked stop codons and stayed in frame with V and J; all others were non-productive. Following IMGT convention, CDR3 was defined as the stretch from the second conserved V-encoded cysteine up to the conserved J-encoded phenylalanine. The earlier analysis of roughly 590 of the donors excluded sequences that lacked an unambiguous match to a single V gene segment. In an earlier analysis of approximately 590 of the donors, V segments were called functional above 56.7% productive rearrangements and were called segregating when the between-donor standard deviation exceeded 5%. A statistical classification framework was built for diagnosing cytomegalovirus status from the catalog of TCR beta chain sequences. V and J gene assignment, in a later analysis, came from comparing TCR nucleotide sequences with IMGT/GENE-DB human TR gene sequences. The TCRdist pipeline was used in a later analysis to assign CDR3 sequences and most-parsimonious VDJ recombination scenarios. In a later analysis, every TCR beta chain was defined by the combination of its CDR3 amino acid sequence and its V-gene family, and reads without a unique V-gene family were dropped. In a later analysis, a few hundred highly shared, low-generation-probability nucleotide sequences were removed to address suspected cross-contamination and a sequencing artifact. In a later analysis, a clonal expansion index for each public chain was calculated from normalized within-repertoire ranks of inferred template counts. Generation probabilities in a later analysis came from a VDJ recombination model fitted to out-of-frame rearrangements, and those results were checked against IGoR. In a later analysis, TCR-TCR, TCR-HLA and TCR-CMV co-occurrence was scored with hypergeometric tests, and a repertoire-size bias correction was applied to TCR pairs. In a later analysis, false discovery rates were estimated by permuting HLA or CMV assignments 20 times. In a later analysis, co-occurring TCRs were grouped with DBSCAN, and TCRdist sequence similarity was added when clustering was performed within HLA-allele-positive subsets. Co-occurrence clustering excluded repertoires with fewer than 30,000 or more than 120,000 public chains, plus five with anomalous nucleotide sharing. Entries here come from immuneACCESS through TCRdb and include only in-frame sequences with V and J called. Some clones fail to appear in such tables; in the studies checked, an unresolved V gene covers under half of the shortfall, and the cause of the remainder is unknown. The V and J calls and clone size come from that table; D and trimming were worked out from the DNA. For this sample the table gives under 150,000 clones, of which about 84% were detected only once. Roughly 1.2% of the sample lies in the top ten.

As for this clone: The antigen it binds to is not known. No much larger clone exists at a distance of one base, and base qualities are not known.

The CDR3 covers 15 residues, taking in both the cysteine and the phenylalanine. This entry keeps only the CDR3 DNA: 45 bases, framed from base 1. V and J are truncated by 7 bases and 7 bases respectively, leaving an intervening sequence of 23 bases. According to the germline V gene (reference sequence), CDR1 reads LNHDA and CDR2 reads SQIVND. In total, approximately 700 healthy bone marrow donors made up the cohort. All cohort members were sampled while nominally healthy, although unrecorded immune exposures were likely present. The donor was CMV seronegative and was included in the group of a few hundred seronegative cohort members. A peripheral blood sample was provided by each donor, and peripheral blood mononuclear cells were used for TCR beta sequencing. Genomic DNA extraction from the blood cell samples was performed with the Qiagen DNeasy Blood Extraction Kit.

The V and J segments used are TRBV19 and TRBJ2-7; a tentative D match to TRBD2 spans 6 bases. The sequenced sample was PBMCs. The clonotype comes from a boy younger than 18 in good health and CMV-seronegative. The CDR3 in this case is CASKARDSPMWEQYF. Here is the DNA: TGTGCCAGTAAGGCCAGGGACTCACCTATGTGGGAGCAGTACTTC. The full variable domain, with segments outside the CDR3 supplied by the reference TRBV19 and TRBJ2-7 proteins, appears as DGGITQSPKYLFRKEGQNVTLSCEQNLNHDAMYWYRQDPGQGLRLIYYSQIVNDFQKGDIAEGYSVSREKKESFPLTVTSAQKNPTAFYLCASKARDSPMWEQYFGPGTRLTVT.